These T cell receptor beta chains were read from a single sample in a study of T cells in Graves' hyperthyroidism and ophthalmopathy. Each CDR3 protein is one row after TCRdb ran MiXCR on the multiplex PCR reads. The table includes hundreds of thousands of distinct CDR3 sequences, over 12% detected once. The material sequenced was blood. These receptors came from a woman in her forties with Graves' ophthalmopathy. The conserved cysteine and the conserved F or W are not part of the CDR3 here. Fields, in order: CDR3 length, V gene, CDR3 protein.

12 TRBV5-1 ASSLAGIAGRQY
12 TRBV3-1 ASSQKGKNTEAF
13 TRBV6-2/TRBV6-3 ASSYRAGGPGEQY
12 TRBV12-3/TRBV12-4 ASSLAGVKETQY
12 TRBV11-3 ASSWTAPSYEQY
13 TRBV6-1 ASTNPGQGARGYT
12 TRBV20-1 SASSGRSKNIQY
13 TRBV7-2 ATKPGRNFKETQY
11 TRBV19 ASTGGGSYEQY
12 TRBV29-1 SVTGTESSYEQY
13 TRBV20-1 SAGTSGLGGETQY
13 TRBV12-3/TRBV12-4 ASKGTGSGANVLT
11 TRBV2 ASGGQPNQPQH
11 TRBV20-1 SASTGDGYGYT
13 TRBV24-1 ATSDLRDSQETQY
12 TRBV15 ATSTTGDENIQY
12 TRBV2 ASRIVSGANVLT
12 TRBV28 ASSVRGRGETQY
13 TRBV10-2 ASSEPGLGIYEQY
13 TRBV6-2/TRBV6-3 ASSYAVPVNTEAF
14 TRBV19 ASSPLLAESTDTQY
12 TRBV4-1 ASSQGEVSYEQY
13 TRBV6-1 ASSTPGQGSGELF
12 TRBV12-3/TRBV12-4 ASSSPGTRDEQF
11 TRBV6-2/TRBV6-3 ASNNDRDGGYT
14 TRBV3-1 ASSQGGGTAFYEQY
13 TRBV7-2 ASSLAWDPGDEQY
13 TRBV27 ASSLPGQGTGELF
14 TRBV6-2/TRBV6-3 ASSPQLGQGETEAF
15 TRBV6-5 ASSYSSFRGSKETQY
13 TRBV5-1 ASSLEGQGGTEAF
13 TRBV28 ASSFGLTNTGELF
15 TRBV6-2/TRBV6-3 ASSLGAYRYSNQPQH
10 TRBV6-2/TRBV6-3 ASNGRPDEQY
11 TRBV6-1 ATTPGTGDEQY
12 TRBV28 ASRGLADSYEQY
14 TRBV19 ASRALWGSLNTEAF
13 TRBV20-1 SARDSAGGYGEQY
10 TRBV7-2 ASSPQEGAQH
13 TRBV20-1 SARGPFGSTGELF
13 TRBV20-1 SARSAGTGEETQY
13 TRBV28 ASSSPGGGTGELF